This entry describes one T cell receptor (beta chain). Its recognized antigen is unknown. Qualities for individual bases were not recorded, and no much larger clone is one base off. Unstimulated CD4+ memory cells were also sequenced in three donor pairs, together with CD4+ naive, CD8+ TEMRA, CD8+ naive and CD8+ effector memory subsets. TCRbeta CDR3 sequencing was performed on sorted unstimulated T cells and on proliferating T cells recovered from mixed lymphocyte reactions. Fresh whole blood from roughly 10 HLA-typed healthy donors was used to isolate PBMCs. This sample is part of a study of siplizumab effects on memory and regulatory T cells (dated by TCRdb to between 2019 and 2020). Study-level background: The study examined how the anti-CD2 antibody siplizumab affects alloreactive T-cell subsets in allogeneic mixed lymphocyte reactions built from human PBMCs. Here is what the overall study found, with its caveats: Because sequences at frequencies below about 10^-5 were poorly captured, only a minor fraction of alloreactive clones could be mapped back to unstimulated subsets. Siplizumab significantly reduced the cumulative frequency of alloreactive sequences traceable to unstimulated CD4+ memory T cells. Among mappable alloreactive CD4+ clones, the Treg-derived fraction averaged around 69% with siplizumab versus 25% to 30% in control reactions. Whether proliferating Tregs from siplizumab cultures were suppressive was not functionally confirmed. Unstimulated naive T cells appeared to be more diverse than memory T cells, and naive cells seemed to make a substantial contribution to the alloresponse. Roughly 75-96% of proliferating CD4+ or CD8+ clones could not be assigned a naive or memory phenotype.

Library prep was done by the immunoSEQ multiplex PCR assay. About 9.9 x 10^4 TCR templates per sample were assayed by the deep sequencing platform. Genomic DNA extracted from sorted T cells was used for TCRbeta CDR3 sequencing. Per the authors' processing: The R programming language was used for clonal analysis of the TCRbeta CDR3 data. Alloreactive CD4+ and CD8+ clones were defined by comparing unstimulated samples with post-reaction CFSE-low samples. Regulatory or non-regulatory origin was assigned to alloreactive CD4+ clones by matching of sequences to sorted unstimulated Treg and non-Treg repertoires. Here the immuneACCESS table is served through TCRdb, limited to in-frame sequences with V and J called. Missing clones are a known gap in these copies; in checked studies unresolved V genes cover under half, and the rest lacks a known reason. V, J and clone size are taken as reported in that table, and D and trimming were inferred from the DNA itself. The sample has 20,000 to 30,000 clones on record, about 79% of them singletons. Around 25% of the sample is held by the ten biggest clonotypes.

This TCR was recovered from a human donor in good health. Sequenced input: memory CD4+ T cells sorted from blood. In the paper's terms, the cell subset or site label means: unstimulated CD4+ memory T cells.

The DNA is TGTGCCAGCATAGGGCAGCTTACCTACGAGCAGTACTTC. Translated, this gives CASIGQLTYEQYF. This receptor chain uses TRBV6-1 and TRBJ2-7, with the identity of the D gene unclear. Based on the germline V gene, the CDR1 and CDR2 sequences are MNHNS and SASEGT. V and J are truncated by 7 bases and 2 bases respectively, leaving an intervening sequence of 12 bases. There are 13 amino acids in the CDR3, from cysteine to phenylalanine inclusive. The DNA shown is the 39-base CDR3, in frame from base 1.